A single sample is the source of the 32 T cell receptor beta chains below, sequenced in a study of blood T cell repertoires in COVID-19. Using immunoSEQ multiplex PCR, the repertoire was profiled, and TCRdb retains in-frame clones only, with some absent. This sample carries about 250,000 clones, roughly 90% of them seen once, and the ten largest clones take around 4%. The sequenced sample consisted of PBMCs or T cells enriched from blood (not recorded which). Receptors were obtained from a woman in her twenties or thirties with acute COVID-19.

The table lists this clone with a few counts. The chain carries TRBV6-5 and TRBJ1-5; unclear D gene. The length of the CDR3 is 13 residues. The ends were cut back, 0 bases at V and 7 bases at J, with 7 bases in the middle. Germline V lookup: CDR1 MNHEY, CDR2 SVGAGI. The CDR3 DNA is TGTGCCAGCAGTTACTCTTTTGAGCAGCCCCAGCATTTT. Its translation is CASSYSFEQPQHF.

In its sample, this clone was seen a few times. This chain links TRBV29-1 with TRBJ1-2; 7 positions agree with TRBD1. V lost 8 bases to trimming and J lost 1 base; unmatched junction nucleotides: 10. From germline, CDR1 is SQVTM and CDR2 ANQGSEA. The CDR3 loop spans 14 amino acids. The DNA for the CDR3 is TGCAGCTTCCTAGTCCAGGGGGTTAACTATGGCTACACCTTC. As protein: CSFLVQGVNYGYTF.

The chain employs TRBV12-5 and TRBJ2-1; 8 bases are shared with TRBD2. The CDR3 sequence is 16 residues long. Per the germline V gene, CDR1 is LGHNT and CDR2 is FRNRAP. J was trimmed by 5 bases and V by 8 bases; bases with no gene match: 14. As DNA, the CDR3 is TGTGCTAGTAGTAAGGGGGGAGCGGGGGCAGACAATGAGCAGTTCTTC. Its protein is CASSKGGAGADNEQFF.

The chain uses TRBV29-1 and TRBJ2-2, with D perhaps matching TRBD1 (6 bases). Trimming pared 8 bases from V and 6 bases from J, leaving 13 bases between. The CDR3 totals 12 residues. The germline gives CDR1 SQVTM, CDR2 ANQGSEA. CDR3 nucleotide sequence: TGCAGCTACGGCAGGGGAGCCGGGGAGCTGTTTTTT. Translated: CSYGRGAGELFF.

This clone has just one count. The rearrangement joins TRBV4-2 to TRBJ2-1; D is possibly TRBD2 (6 bases). Trimming removed 4 bases from V and 5 bases from J, with 18 bases in between. CDR3 length: 16 amino acids. From germline, CDR1 is LGHNA and CDR2 YNFKEQ. Here the CDR3 DNA reads TGTGCCAGCAGCCCTGGGGCAGGGACTGGCAACAATGAGCAGTTCTTC. Its protein product is CASSPGAGTGNNEQFF.

This chain connects TRBV4-2 to TRBJ1-4; D is ambiguous. There are 15 residues in the CDR3. V was trimmed by 4 bases and J by 5 bases, leaving 14 bases between them. Germline assignment: CDR1 LGHNA and CDR2 YNFKEQ. DNA for the CDR3: TGTGCCAGCAGCCCCGAGCCAGTACAGAATGAAAAACTGTTTTTT. It codes for CASSPEPVQNEKLFF.

The table lists this clone with a count of one. Other DNA sequences in the sample encode the same CDR3. The DNA for the CDR3 is TGTGCCTGGAGTCCTGGGGGGTATAGCAATCAGCCCCAGCATTTT. It specifies CAWSPGGYSNQPQHF. The J gene is TRBJ1-5, the V gene TRBV30; tentatively, D is TRBD1 (5 bases). The CDR3 length is 15 residues. V was shortened by 2 bases and J by 0 bases, with 11 bases between the two germline ends. The germline V gene encodes CDR1 GTSNPN and CDR2 SVGIG (reference sequence).

This clone has just a few counts. Other DNA sequences from this sample encode an identical CDR3 as well. The V gene is TRBV19, the J gene TRBJ1-2, with D unclear. This CDR3 comprises 13 residues. Trimming took off 1 base at V and 2 bases at J, with 5 bases between the two ends. The germline CDR1 and CDR2 sequences are LNHDA and SQIVND (reference sequence). The CDR3 sequence is CASSIAGNYGYTF. The DNA of the CDR3 is TGTGCCAGTAGTATAGCAGGAAACTATGGCTACACCTTC. The full variable domain, in which reference TRBV19 and TRBJ1-2 provide the parts outside the CDR3, is DGGITQSPKYLFRKEGQNVTLSCEQNLNHDAMYWYRQDPGQGLRLIYYSQIVNDFQKGDIAEGYSVSREKKESFPLTVTSAQKNPTAFYLCASSIAGNYGYTFGSGTRLTVV.

The genes are TRBV19 and TRBJ2-7; 7 bases are shared with TRBD1. The CDR3 contains 13 residues. Germline V CDR1 and CDR2: LNHDA, SQIVND (reference sequence). Trimming at V came to 5 bases and at J to 2 bases, leaving 3 bases not matched to a gene. For the CDR3, the DNA is TGTGCCAGTAGTCGGGACAGAACCTACGAGCAGTACTTC. Amino acid sequence: CASSRDRTYEQYF.

V is TRBV7-2 and J is TRBJ2-1; 11 positions match TRBD2. The germline gives CDR1 SGHTA, CDR2 FQGNSA. The CDR3 covers 19 residues. Trimming took 5 bases from V and 4 from J; bases not matched to a gene: 16. The CDR3 protein is CASSPRQQRLAGKYNEQFF. CDR3 coding DNA: TGTGCCAGCAGCCCGCGCCAACAACGACTAGCGGGGAAGTACAATGAGCAGTTCTTC.

The genes are TRBV5-4 and TRBJ2-2; 11 bases align to TRBD2. Per the germline V gene, CDR1 is SGHNT and CDR2 is YYREEE (reference sequence). This CDR3 is 15 amino acids long. The ends lost 2 bases at V and 4 bases at J; junction bases unmatched: 1. Here the CDR3 DNA reads TGTGCCAGCAGCTTTAGCGGGGGGGCCACCGGGGAGCTGTTTTTT. It specifies CASSFSGGATGELFF.

The chain has TRBV27 and TRBJ2-5; TRBD1 aligns across 9 bases. The CDR3 has 15 residues. Per germline, CDR1 MNHEY and CDR2 SMNVEV (reference sequence). Trimming removed 3 bases from V and 4 bases from J; junction bases left unmatched: 6. In DNA form, the CDR3 reads TGTGCCAGCAGTTTCGGACAGGGGTGGGCAGAGACCCAGTACTTC. Amino acids: CASSFGQGWAETQYF.

The chain carries TRBV18 and TRBJ2-1; D is unresolved. Trimming took 4 bases from V and 5 from J, leaving 12 bases between them. Germline-derived CDR1 and CDR2 are KGHSH and LQKENI. The CDR3 is 14 amino acids. CDR3 protein: CASSRAFTDNEQFF. CDR3 coding DNA: TGTGCCAGCTCACGAGCCTTCACTGACAATGAGCAGTTCTTC. Using reference TRBV18 and TRBJ2-1 for the parts outside the CDR3, the full variable domain is NAGVMQNPRHLVRRRGQEARLRCSPMKGHSHVYWYRQLPEEGLKFMVYLQKENIIDESGMPKERFSAEFPKEGPSILRIQQVVRGDSAAYFCASSRAFTDNEQFFGPGTRLTVL.

The V gene is TRBV6-2 or TRBV6-3, the J gene TRBJ1-2; D not resolved. The germline gives CDR1 MNHEY, CDR2 SVGEGT. The CDR3 is made up of 15 amino acids. V was clipped by 0 bases and J by 4 bases, with 12 bases between them. The CDR3 DNA sequence: TGTGCCAGCAGTTACTCTAACCGACAAAGCTATGGCTACACCTTC. This encodes CASSYSNRQSYGYTF.

The chain has TRBV4-1 and TRBJ1-6, with 11 bases that match TRBD1. Germline V CDR1 and CDR2: MGHRA, YSYEKL. The CDR3 is 18 residues long. V lost 0 bases, J lost 13 bases, and 14 bases stayed unmatched. CDR3 sequence reads: CASSQEGTGQGAPRPLHF. CDR3 sequence (DNA): TGCGCCAGCAGCCAAGAAGGGACAGGACAGGGGGCACCTAGGCCCCTCCACTTT.

The CDR3 is CASSLGTGGTRNEKLFF. The CDR3 DNA follows: TGTGCCAGCAGCTTGGGGACCGGCGGGACTCGTAATGAAAAACTGTTTTTT. V and J are TRBV5-4 and TRBJ1-4; D is perhaps TRBD1 (5 bases). The V gene lost 0 bases and the J gene lost 4 bases, with 16 bases spanning the gap. The CDR3 has 17 amino acids. CDR1 SGHNT and CDR2 YYREEE come from the germline V gene (reference sequence).

This rearrangement joins TRBV30 to TRBJ2-7; tentative D call: TRBD1 (6 bases). The length of the CDR3 is 16 residues. V lost 8 bases and J 0 bases, leaving 23 bases between the germline ends. The germline gives CDR1 GTSNPN, CDR2 SVGIG (reference sequence). The CDR3 nucleotides are TGTGCCGGGACATCAGTGTCTGAGTGGAGCTCCTACGAGCAGTACTTC. Protein product: CAGTSVSEWSSYEQYF. The full variable domain, its missing parts supplied by reference TRBV30 and TRBJ2-7, is SQTIHQWPATLVQPVGSPLSLECTVEGTSNPNLYWYRQAAGRGLQLLFYSVGIGQISSEVPQNLSASRPQDRQFILSSKKLLLSDSGFYLCAGTSVSEWSSYEQYFGPGTRLTVT.

The CDR3 reads CASSQSEGVNTEAFF. DNA of the CDR3: TGCGCCAGCAGTCAATCGGAGGGCGTGAACACTGAAGCTTTCTTT. V is TRBV23-1 and J is TRBJ1-1; D gene ambiguous. TRBV23-1 is marked as an open reading frame, function uncertain. This CDR3 has 15 amino acids. With 0 bases removed from V and 0 bases from J, the gap between germline ends came to 8 bases.

The gene calls are TRBV5-5 and TRBJ2-1, with 7 bases fitting TRBD1. With 5 bases clipped from V and 3 bases from J, the junction kept 11 bases outside the gene matches. CDR1 and CDR2 from the germline V gene are SGHKS and YYEKEE (reference sequence). The length of the CDR3 is 16 residues. The CDR3 nucleotides are TGTGCCAGCAGACCCACCGGGACAGCGAACTACAATGAGCAGTTCTTC. Translation gives CASRPTGTANYNEQFF. Complete variable domain (other parts from reference TRBV5-5 and TRBJ2-1): DAGVTQSPTHLIKTRGQQVTLRCSPISGHKSVSWYQQVLGQGPQFIFQYYEKEERGRGNFPDRFSARQFPNYSSELNVNALLLGDSALYLCASRPTGTANYNEQFFGPGTRLTVL.

The J gene is TRBJ2-7, the V gene TRBV6-2 or TRBV6-3, with 7 bases identical to TRBD1. This CDR3 spans 16 amino acids. Germline V CDR1 and CDR2: MNHEY, SVGEGT. V lost 0 bases, J lost 0 bases, and 5 bases stayed unmatched. DNA of the CDR3: TGTGCCAGCAGTTACTCTAGGAGACAGGGCTCCTACGAGCAGTACTTC. It specifies CASSYSRRQGSYEQYF.

The rearrangement links TRBV30 to TRBJ1-5; tentatively, D is TRBD1 (5 bases). The germline V and J ends were trimmed by 3 bases and 1 base, with 16 bases remaining between them. This CDR3 has 16 amino acids. CDR1 and CDR2 from the germline V gene are GTSNPN and SVGIG (reference sequence). CDR3 sequence (DNA): TGTGCCTGGAGCCAGTTTGGGGGGAGAAGCAATCAGCCCCAGCATTTT. As protein: CAWSQFGGRSNQPQHF.

This chain links TRBV6-5 with TRBJ1-2; 8 bases fit TRBD1. Looked up from germline, CDR1 is MNHEY and CDR2 is SVGAGI. The ends lost 8 bases at V and 8 bases at J; junction bases unmatched: 7. This CDR3 region has 12 residues. The chain's CDR3 is CASGGQDPGYTF. CDR3 DNA: TGTGCCAGCGGGGGACAGGATCCCGGCTACACCTTC.

J is TRBJ2-7 and V is TRBV4-1; 11 bases map to TRBD2. V lost 0 bases to trimming and J lost 5 bases; unmatched junction nucleotides: 12. The CDR3 has 18 residues. The V gene's germline CDR1 is MGHRA and CDR2 YSYEKL. The CDR3 DNA follows: TGCGCCAGCAGCCAAGAGGTCACCGTAGCGGGGGGGTTCGACGAGCAGTACTTC. Amino acid sequence: CASSQEVTVAGGFDEQYF.

The rearrangement joins TRBV7-9 to TRBJ1-1; TRBD1 matches at 7 bases. CDR1 is SEHNR and CDR2 is FQNEAQ in the germline V gene (reference sequence). V gave up 6 bases and J gave up 4 bases; unmatched junction bases: 11. The CDR3 runs to 15 residues. The CDR3 here is CASSPGQGVFTEAFF. The CDR3 DNA reads TGTGCCAGCAGTCCGGGCCAGGGGGTCTTCACTGAAGCTTTCTTT.

The chain links TRBV11-2 to TRBJ1-2; 10 nucleotides agree with TRBD1. Germline CDR1 is SGHAT and CDR2 is FQNNGV. This CDR3 contains 16 residues. J was trimmed by 9 bases and V by 4 bases; bases with no gene match: 14. The CDR3 DNA follows: TGTGCCAGCAGCTCGCCGGGACAGGGGCTGATAAGGAGCTACACCTTC. It yields the protein CASSSPGQGLIRSYTF.

The gene calls are TRBV19 and TRBJ1-1; 8 bases are a match to TRBD1. Germline assignment: CDR1 LNHDA and CDR2 SQIVND (reference sequence). There are 18 residues in the CDR3. After removal of 3 bases from V and 4 bases from J, the junction contained 16 bases not matched to a gene. CDR3 sequence: CASSMLVPGQVVSTEAFF. The CDR3 DNA sequence: TGTGCCAGTAGTATGCTAGTTCCGGGACAGGTGGTTTCCACTGAAGCTTTCTTT.

This chain connects TRBV7-2 to TRBJ1-2; 7 bases fit TRBD1. V was pared by 1 base and J by 2 bases, with 4 bases of the junction left unmatched. The CDR3 length is 15 residues. CDR1 is SGHTA, CDR2 FQGNSA, per germline. The CDR3 coding sequence is TGTGCCAGCAGCTTAGGACAGGGAAGAAACTATGGCTACACCTTC. Residues: CASSLGQGRNYGYTF.

This rearrangement joins TRBV11-3 to TRBJ2-3; 7 bases match TRBD1. From germline, CDR1 is SGHNT and CDR2 YENEEA. Losses at the gene ends were 0 bases for V and 3 bases for J; bases not matched to a gene: 12. CDR3 length equals 18 residues. In DNA form, the CDR3 reads TGTGCCAGCAGCTTAGAGGGACAGCCTGGGGAGAGTACAGATACGCAGTATTTT. It yields the protein CASSLEGQPGESTDTQYF.

The chain joins TRBV5-1 to TRBJ2-7, with 9 bases that match TRBD1. After removal of 2 bases from V and 2 bases from J, the junction contained 5 bases not matched to a gene. This CDR3 is 15 amino acids long. Germline-derived CDR1 and CDR2 are SGHRS and YFSETQ. The CDR3 nucleotides read TGCGCCAGCAGCTTAATGGGACAGGGTCCCTACGAGCAGTACTTC. This encodes CASSLMGQGPYEQYF.

This chain joins TRBV24-1 and TRBJ2-5; TRBD1 matches at 9 bases. Germline assignment: CDR1 KGHDR and CDR2 SFDVKD. The J segment lost 5 bases and the V segment lost 4 bases, leaving 7 bases of the junction unmatched. This CDR3 is built from 15 residues. This CDR3 is CATSDLQGARETQYF. The CDR3 coding sequence is TGTGCCACCAGTGACCTACAGGGGGCGAGGGAGACCCAGTACTTC.

This chain joins TRBV28 and TRBJ1-2, with a weak D call TRBD1 (6 bases). Trimming shortened V by 4 bases and J by 2 bases, and 11 bases separated the two germline ends. The CDR3 runs 14 residues. Germline CDR1 is MDHEN and CDR2 is SYDVKM. In DNA, the CDR3 is TGTGCCAGCAGTTATCAGGGGTTAAACTATGGCTACACCTTC. Its protein product is CASSYQGLNYGYTF.

This chain links TRBV19 with TRBJ1-5, with D maybe TRBD1 (5 bases). Germline V CDR1 and CDR2: LNHDA, SQIVND (reference sequence). CDR3 length equals 15 residues. V gave up 5 bases and J gave up 6 bases, with 17 bases separating them. For the CDR3, the DNA is TGTGCCAGTAGTTTGGGATCAGGGTGGGGTCAGCCCCAGCATTTT. It translates to CASSLGSGWGQPQHF. Supplemented by reference TRBV19 and TRBJ1-5, the full variable domain reads DGGITQSPKYLFRKEGQNVTLSCEQNLNHDAMYWYRQDPGQGLRLIYYSQIVNDFQKGDIAEGYSVSREKKESFPLTVTSAQKNPTAFYLCASSLGSGWGQPQHFGDGTRLSIL.